Reported below is one TCR beta chain. Antigen unknown. The data stem from a study of cytomegalovirus exposure and HLA in healthy donors. Findings and limits, study-wide: Other equally common chains were less clonally expanded than HLA-associated TCR beta chains, a later analysis showed.

CDR1 and CDR2 (germline): LNHDA, SQIVND (reference sequence). The length of the CDR3 is 13 residues. Losses at the gene ends were 5 bases for V and 6 bases for J; bases not matched to a gene: 4. PCR primers comprised 60 Vbeta and 13 Jbeta primers. The repertoire was sequenced with immunoSEQ multiplex PCR; TCRdb's copy has only in-frame clones and lacks some. The sample has around 120,000 clones; roughly 80% are singletons. The sequence was collected from a girl aged 2-10 years in good health and CMV-seronegative. This sequence joins TRBV19 and TRBJ1-2, with TRBD1 matching over 9 bases. The sequencing input was PBMCs. CDR3 DNA sequence: TGTGCCAGTAGTGCCGACAGGGGGAATGGCTACACCTTC. This encodes CASSADRGNGYTF.